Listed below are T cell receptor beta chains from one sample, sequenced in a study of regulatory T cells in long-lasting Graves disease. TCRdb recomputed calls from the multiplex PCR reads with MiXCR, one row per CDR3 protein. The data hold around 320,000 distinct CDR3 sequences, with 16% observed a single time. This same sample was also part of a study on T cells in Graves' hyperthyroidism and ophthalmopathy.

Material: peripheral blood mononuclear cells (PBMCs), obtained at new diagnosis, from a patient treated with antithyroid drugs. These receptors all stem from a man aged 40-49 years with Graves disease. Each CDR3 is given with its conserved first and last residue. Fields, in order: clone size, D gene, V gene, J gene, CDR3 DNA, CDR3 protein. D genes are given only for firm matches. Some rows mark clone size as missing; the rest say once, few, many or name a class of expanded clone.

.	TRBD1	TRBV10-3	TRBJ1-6	TGTGCCATCAGTGGGTCGGGACAGGTTTACAATTCACCCCTCCACTTT	CAISGSGQVYNSPLHF
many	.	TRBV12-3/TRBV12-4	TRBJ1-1	TGTGCCAGCAGGTGGGGGTCAGAAAACACTGAAGCTTTCTTT	CASRWGSENTEAFF
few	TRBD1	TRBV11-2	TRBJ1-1	TGTGCCAGCAGCTTTCCGGCACAGGGGTTTTTTGAAGCTTTCTTT	CASSFPAQGFFEAFF
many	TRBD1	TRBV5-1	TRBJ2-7	TGCGCCAGCAGAGACCCGCCGGGACAGGGGGCCTACGAGCAGTACTTC	CASRDPPGQGAYEQYF
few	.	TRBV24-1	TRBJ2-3	TGTGCCACCCAAAAGGGGCTTAGCACAGATACGCAGTATTTT	CATQKGLSTDTQYF
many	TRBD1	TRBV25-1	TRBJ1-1	TGTGCCAGCCCCAAAGGGACAGGGGGTGTTAGCACTGAAGCTTTCTTT	CASPKGTGGVSTEAFF
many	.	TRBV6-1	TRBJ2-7	TGTGCCAGCAGTGTGAGAACAAACGAGCAGTACTTC	CASSVRTNEQYF
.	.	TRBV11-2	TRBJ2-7	TGTGCCAGCAGCCCTGGGACGGGGGCCTACAATGAGCAGTACTTC	CASSPGTGAYNEQYF
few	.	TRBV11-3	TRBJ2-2	TGTGCCAGCAGCTTAGTTGCGCCTCCAACCGGGGAGCTGTTTTTT	CASSLVAPPTGELFF
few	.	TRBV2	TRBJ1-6	TGTGCCAGCCAGCCCGTGGCGGGAGGAGGCTCACCCCTCCACTTT	CASQPVAGGGSPLHF
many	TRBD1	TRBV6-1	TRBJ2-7	TGTGCCAGCAGTGCCCCGGGACAGGGAGGCGAGCAGTACTTC	CASSAPGQGGEQYF
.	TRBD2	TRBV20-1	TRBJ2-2	TGCAGTGCCCGGACTAGCGGGGGGCGCACCGGGGAGCTGTTTTTT	CSARTSGGRTGELFF
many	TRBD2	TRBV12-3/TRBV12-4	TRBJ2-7	TGTGCCAGCAGTTCCCGGGGATCCCGGCTAGCGGACTCCTACGAGCAGTACTTC	CASSSRGSRLADSYEQYF
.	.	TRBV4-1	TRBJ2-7	TGCGCCAGCAGCCCCTACAGGTCCTCCTACGAGCAGTACTTC	CASSPYRSSYEQYF
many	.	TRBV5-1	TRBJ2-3	TGCGCCAGCCGGGCGGGGAGCTTCACAGATACGCAGTATTTT	CASRAGSFTDTQYF
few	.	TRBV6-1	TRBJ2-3	TGTGCCAGCAGTGGGTACCCGCGGGGCGAATTCACAGATACGCAGTATTTT	CASSGYPRGEFTDTQYF
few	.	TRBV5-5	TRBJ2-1	TGTGCCAGCAGCTTGGAATGGGGGGCCGTAAACAATGAGCAGTTCTTC	CASSLEWGAVNNEQFF
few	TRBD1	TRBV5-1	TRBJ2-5	TGCGCCAGCAGCCGAATTACAGGGGCCGCAGAGACCCAGTACTTC	CASSRITGAAETQYF
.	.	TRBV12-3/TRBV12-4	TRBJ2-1	TGTGCCAGCGGCCCCCTGGGGGCTAGGGAGCAGTTCTTC	CASGPLGAREQFF
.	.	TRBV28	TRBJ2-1	TGTGCCAGCAGTCGCGGGGAGCAGTTCTTC	CASSRGEQFF
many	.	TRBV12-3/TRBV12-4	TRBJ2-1	TGTGCCAGCAGTCCTTTAGATATTGAGCAGTTCTTC	CASSPLDIEQFF
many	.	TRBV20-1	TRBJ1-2	TGCAGTGCGACCCGGACAAGCTATGGCTACACCTTC	CSATRTSYGYTF
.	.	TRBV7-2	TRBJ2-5	TGTGCCGGCAGCTTATTTTTCGGGGGTGTGGAGACCCAGTACTTC	CAGSLFFGGVETQYF
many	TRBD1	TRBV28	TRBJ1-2	TGTGCCAGCAGTGGCACAGGGGGTTACTATGGCTACACCTTC	CASSGTGGYYGYTF
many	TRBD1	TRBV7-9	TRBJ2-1	TGTGCCAGCAGCTTATGGGGAGGACAGGGGGCAATGTCCTACAATGAGCAGTTCTTC	CASSLWGGQGAMSYNEQFF
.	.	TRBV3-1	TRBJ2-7	TGTGCCAGCAGCCAAGACCGCGCGGGGGAGCAGTACTTC	CASSQDRAGEQYF
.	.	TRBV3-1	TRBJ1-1	TGTGCCAGCAGCCAGGGACCGTCTGAAGCTTTCTTT	CASSQGPSEAFF
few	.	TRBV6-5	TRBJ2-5	TGTGCCAGCAGTTACAGGTCCAGGTGGTACCAAGAGACCCAGTACTTC	CASSYRSRWYQETQYF
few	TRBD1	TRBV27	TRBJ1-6	TGTGCCAACAGGGGATACACCTATAATTCACCCCTCCACTTT	CANRGYTYNSPLHF
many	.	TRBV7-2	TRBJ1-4	TGTGCCAGCAGTCGGAACAGTGATAATGAAAAACTGTTTTTT	CASSRNSDNEKLFF
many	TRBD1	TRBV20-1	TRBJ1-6	TGCAGTGCCGGACAGGGTGTCGCTTCACCCCTCCACTTT	CSAGQGVASPLHF
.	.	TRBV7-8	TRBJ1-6	TGTGCCAGCAGCTTAGGGTTACTTAGCTCCTATAATTCACCCCTCCACTTT	CASSLGLLSSYNSPLHF
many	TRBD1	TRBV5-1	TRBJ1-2	TGCGCCAGCAGCGGCGGACAGGGACGTGGGGGAAACTATGGCTACACCTTC	CASSGGQGRGGNYGYTF
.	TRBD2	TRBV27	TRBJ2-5	TGTGCCAGCAAGGAGCGGGAGAGGGAGGAGACCCAGTACTTC	CASKEREREETQYF
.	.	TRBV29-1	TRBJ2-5	TGCAGCGTGAGGGCGGAGACCCAGTACTTC	CSVRAETQYF
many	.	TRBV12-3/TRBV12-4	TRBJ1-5	TGTGCCAGCAGTTCGTTCAGGGATGATCAGCCCCAGCATTTT	CASSSFRDDQPQHF
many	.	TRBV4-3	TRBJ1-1	TGCGCCAGCAGCCAAGTCGGTTGGACTGAAGCTTTCTTT	CASSQVGWTEAFF
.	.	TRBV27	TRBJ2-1	TGTGCCAGCAGTTTAAATGAGCAGTTCTTC	CASSLNEQFF
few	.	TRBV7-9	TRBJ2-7	TGTGCCAGCAGCTCGACTGTCCGGGCCCCTCTGGAGCAGTACTTC	CASSSTVRAPLEQYF
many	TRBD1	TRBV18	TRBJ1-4	TGTGCCAGCTCACTTACAGGGGTAAATGAAAAACTGTTTTTT	CASSLTGVNEKLFF
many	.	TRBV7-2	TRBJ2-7	TGTGCCAGCAGTGAAGCGCGAGGGGGAGTCCACGAGCAGTACTTC	CASSEARGGVHEQYF
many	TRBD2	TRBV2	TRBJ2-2	TGTGCCAGCAGCGGCGGACTAGCGGGGGGGACCGGGGAGCTGTTTTTT	CASSGGLAGGTGELFF
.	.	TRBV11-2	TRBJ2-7	TGTGCCAGAGGGATAAAGGAGAGTGACCGTAACTCCTACGAGCAGTACTTC	CARGIKESDRNSYEQYF
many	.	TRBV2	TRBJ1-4	TGTGCCAGCAGCGACCTCACAACTAATGAAAAACTGTTTTTT	CASSDLTTNEKLFF
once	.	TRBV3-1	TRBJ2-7	TGTGCCAGCAGCCAAGTAGGCACCTACGAGCAGTACTTC	CASSQVGTYEQYF
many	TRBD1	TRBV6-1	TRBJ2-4	TGTGCCAGCAGTCAGGCCGGGACAGGGGTAAACATTCAGTACTTC	CASSQAGTGVNIQYF
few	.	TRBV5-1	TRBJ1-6	TGCGCCAGCAGCTTGGAGGTGATTTCACCCCTCCACTTT	CASSLEVISPLHF
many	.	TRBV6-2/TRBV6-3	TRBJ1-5	TGTGCCAGCAGACAAGACGGTCAGCCCCAGCATTTT	CASRQDGQPQHF
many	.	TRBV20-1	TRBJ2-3	TGCAGTGCTAGGAGGCAGGGCTCAGATACGCAGTATTTT	CSARRQGSDTQYF
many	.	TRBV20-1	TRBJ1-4	TGCAGTGCTAGGTCGGCAGCTAATGAAAAACTGTTTTTT	CSARSAANEKLFF
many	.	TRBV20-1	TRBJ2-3	TGCAGTGCTAGGGACAGAAGCACAGATACGCAGTATTTT	CSARDRSTDTQYF